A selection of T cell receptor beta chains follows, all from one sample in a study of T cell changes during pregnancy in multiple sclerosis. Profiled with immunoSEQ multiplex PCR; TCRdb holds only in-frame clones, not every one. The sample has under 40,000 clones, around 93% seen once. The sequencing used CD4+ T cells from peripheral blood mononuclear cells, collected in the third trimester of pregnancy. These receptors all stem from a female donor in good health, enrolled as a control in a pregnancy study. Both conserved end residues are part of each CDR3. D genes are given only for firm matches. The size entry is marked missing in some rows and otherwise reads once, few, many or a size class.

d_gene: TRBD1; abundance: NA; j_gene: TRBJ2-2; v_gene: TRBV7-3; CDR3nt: TGTGCCAGCAGCTTACTGGGACAGCGCACCGGGGAGCTGTTTTTT; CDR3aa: CASSLLGQRTGELFF
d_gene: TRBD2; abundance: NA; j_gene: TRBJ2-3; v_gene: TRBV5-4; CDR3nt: TGTGCCAGCAGCTTGATGGTAGCGGGTAGCACAGATACGCAGTATTTT; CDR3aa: CASSLMVAGSTDTQYF
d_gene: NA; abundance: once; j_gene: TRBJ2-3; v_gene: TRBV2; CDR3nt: TGTGCCAGCGGGCCAGGGGATACGCAGTATTTT; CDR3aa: CASGPGDTQYF
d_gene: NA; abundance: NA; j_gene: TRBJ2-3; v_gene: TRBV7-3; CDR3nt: TGTGCCAGCAGCTTATTGGGGCCAACAACAACAGATACGCAGTATTTT; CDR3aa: CASSLLGPTTTDTQYF
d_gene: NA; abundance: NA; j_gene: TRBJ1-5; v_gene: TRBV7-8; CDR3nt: TGTGCCAGCAGCTTAAGGGGGCCCCAGCATTTT; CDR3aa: CASSLRGPQHF
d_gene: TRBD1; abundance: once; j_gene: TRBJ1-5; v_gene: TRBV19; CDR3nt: TGTGCCAGTAGTCGACAGGGGGCCAGTCAGCCCCAGCATTTT; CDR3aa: CASSRQGASQPQHF
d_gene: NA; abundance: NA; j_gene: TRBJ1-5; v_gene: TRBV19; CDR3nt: TGTGCCAGTAGTATAGGATCAGGGCAAGGGCAGGGGAACAATCAGCCCCAGCATTTT; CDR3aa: CASSIGSGQGQGNNQPQHF
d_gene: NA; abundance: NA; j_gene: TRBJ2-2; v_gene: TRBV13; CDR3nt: TGTGCCAGCAGCTTAGGATATGGGGCTATGGCCGGGGAGCTGTTTTTT; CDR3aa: CASSLGYGAMAGELFF
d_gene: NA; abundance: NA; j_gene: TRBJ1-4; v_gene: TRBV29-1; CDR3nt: TGCAGCGTATGGGGGCAACCTAATGAAAAACTGTTTTTT; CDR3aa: CSVWGQPNEKLFF
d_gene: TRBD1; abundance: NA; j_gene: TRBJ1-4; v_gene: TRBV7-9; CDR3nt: TGTGCCAGCAGCTTCGGGGACAGGGTAGATGAAAAACTGTTTTTT; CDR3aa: CASSFGDRVDEKLFF
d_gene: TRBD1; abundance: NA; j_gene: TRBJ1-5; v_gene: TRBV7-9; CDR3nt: TGTGCCAGCAGCTTAGCCGGCAGGGGGAGTCAGCCCCAGCATTTT; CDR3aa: CASSLAGRGSQPQHF
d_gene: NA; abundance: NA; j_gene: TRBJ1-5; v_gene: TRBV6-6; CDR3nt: TGTGCCAGCAGTCCCGCGAATCAGCCCCAGCATTTT; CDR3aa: CASSPANQPQHF
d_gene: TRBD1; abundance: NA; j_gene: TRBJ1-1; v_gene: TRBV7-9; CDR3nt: TGTGCCAGCAGACTACAGGGGGGGACTGAAGCTTTCTTT; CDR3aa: CASRLQGGTEAFF
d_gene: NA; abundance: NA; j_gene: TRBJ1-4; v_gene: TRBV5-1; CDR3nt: TGCGCCAGCAGACTGGGGGGTTCTAATGAAAAACTGTTTTTT; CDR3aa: CASRLGGSNEKLFF
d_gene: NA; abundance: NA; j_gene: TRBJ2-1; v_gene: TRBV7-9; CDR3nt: TGTGCCAGCAGCTTCACTCAGGGATCCAATGAGCAGTTCTTC; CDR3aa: CASSFTQGSNEQFF
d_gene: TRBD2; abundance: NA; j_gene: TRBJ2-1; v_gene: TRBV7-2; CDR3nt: TGTGCCAGCAGCCCTGGACTAGCGGCCTACAATGAGCAGTTCTTC; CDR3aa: CASSPGLAAYNEQFF
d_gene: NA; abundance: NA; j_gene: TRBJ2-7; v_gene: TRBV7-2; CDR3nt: TGTGCCAGCAGTCAAACCCGGTCTTCTGGCGAGCAGTACTTC; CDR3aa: CASSQTRSSGEQYF
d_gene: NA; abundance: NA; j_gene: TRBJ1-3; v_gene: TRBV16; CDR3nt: TGTGCCAGCAGCCCTACAGGCTCGTCTGGAAACACCATATATTTT; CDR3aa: CASSPTGSSGNTIYF
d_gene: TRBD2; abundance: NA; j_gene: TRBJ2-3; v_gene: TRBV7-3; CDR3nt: TGTGCCAGCAGCTGGGGGGGGACAGATACGCAGTATTTT; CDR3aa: CASSWGGTDTQYF
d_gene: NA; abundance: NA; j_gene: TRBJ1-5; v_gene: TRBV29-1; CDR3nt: TGCAGCGTTGCCCACACGCGGAATCAGCCCCAGCATTTT; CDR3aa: CSVAHTRNQPQHF
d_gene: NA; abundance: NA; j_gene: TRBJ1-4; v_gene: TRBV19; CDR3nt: TGTGCCAGTAGTCCGACAGCAACTAATGAAAAACTGTTTTTT; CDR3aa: CASSPTATNEKLFF
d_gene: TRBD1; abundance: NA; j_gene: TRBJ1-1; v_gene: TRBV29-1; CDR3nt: TGCAGCGTTGTATCTCCAGGGGGGAACACTGAAGCTTTCTTT; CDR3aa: CSVVSPGGNTEAFF
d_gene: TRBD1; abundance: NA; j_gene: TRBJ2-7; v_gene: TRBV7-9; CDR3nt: TGTGCCACCCAGGGTGGGACAGGGAGATACGAGCAGTACTTC; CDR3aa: CATQGGTGRYEQYF
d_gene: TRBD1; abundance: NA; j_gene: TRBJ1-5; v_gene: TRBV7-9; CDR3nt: TGTGCCAGCAGCCGGACAGGGGAGGTCGGCAATCAGCCCCAGCATTTT; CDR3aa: CASSRTGEVGNQPQHF
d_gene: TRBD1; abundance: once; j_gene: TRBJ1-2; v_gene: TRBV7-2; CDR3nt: TGTGCCAGCAGCCCCCGGGACAGAGGCTACACCTTC; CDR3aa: CASSPRDRGYTF
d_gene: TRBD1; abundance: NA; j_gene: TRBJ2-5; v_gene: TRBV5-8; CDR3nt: TGTGCCAGCAGCAACAACAGGGGCCAAGAGACCCAGTACTTC; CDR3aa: CASSNNRGQETQYF
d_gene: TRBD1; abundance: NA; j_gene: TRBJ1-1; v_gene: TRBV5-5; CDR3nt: TGTGCCAGCAGCTTAAGACAGGGGACTGAAGCTTTCTTT; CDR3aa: CASSLRQGTEAFF
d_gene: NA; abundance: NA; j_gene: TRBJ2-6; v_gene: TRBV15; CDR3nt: TGTGCCACCAGCAGAGTCCTGGGGGCCAACGTCCTGACTTTC; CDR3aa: CATSRVLGANVLTF
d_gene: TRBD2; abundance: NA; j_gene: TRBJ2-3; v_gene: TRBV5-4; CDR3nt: TGTGCCAGCAGCCCATCTCCCCTAGCGGCCACAGATACGCAGTATTTT; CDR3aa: CASSPSPLAATDTQYF
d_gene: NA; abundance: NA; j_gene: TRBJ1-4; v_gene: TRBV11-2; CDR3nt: TGTGCCAGCAGCTTACGGGGGGATAATGAAAAACTGTTTTTT; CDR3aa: CASSLRGDNEKLFF
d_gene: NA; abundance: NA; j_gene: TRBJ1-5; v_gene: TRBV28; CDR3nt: TGTGCCAGCAGTTTATCCGGCAATCAGCCCCAGCATTTT; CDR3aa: CASSLSGNQPQHF
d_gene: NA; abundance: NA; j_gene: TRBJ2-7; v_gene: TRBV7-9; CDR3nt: TGTGCCAGCAGCTTAGGTGTTGGGGGGGGCAGCTCCTACGAGCAGTACTTC; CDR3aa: CASSLGVGGGSSYEQYF
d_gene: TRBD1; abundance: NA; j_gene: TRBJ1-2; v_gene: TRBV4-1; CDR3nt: TGCGCCAGCAGCCAACCGGGACAGGGAGGCCGGGGTTATGGCTACACCTTC; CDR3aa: CASSQPGQGGRGYGYTF
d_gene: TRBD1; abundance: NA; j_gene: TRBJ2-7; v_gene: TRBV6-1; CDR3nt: TGTGCCAGCAGGGAGGGGACAGGGCGCTACGAGCAGTACTTC; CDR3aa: CASREGTGRYEQYF
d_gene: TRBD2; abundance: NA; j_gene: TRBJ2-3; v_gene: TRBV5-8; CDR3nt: TGTGCCAGCAGCTGGAGGACTAGCGGGGGGGCCTTTCGTATAGATACGCAGTATTTT; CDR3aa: CASSWRTSGGAFRIDTQYF
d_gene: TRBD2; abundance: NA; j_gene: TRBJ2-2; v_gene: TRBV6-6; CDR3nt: TGTGCCAGCAGCTGGCGGGGGAAGGACACCGGGGAGCTGTTTTTT; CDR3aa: CASSWRGKDTGELFF
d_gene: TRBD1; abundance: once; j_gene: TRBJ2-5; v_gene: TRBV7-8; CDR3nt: TGTGCCAGCAGCAAGGACAGGGGCGGTGGGGAGACCCAGTACTTC; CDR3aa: CASSKDRGGGETQYF
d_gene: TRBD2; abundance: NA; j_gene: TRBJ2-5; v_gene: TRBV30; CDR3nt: TGTGCCTGGAGACCCGCCGGGACTAGCGGGGCAGGGGGGTACTTC; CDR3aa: CAWRPAGTSGAGGYF
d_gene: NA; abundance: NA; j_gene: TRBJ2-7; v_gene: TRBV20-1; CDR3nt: TGCAGTGCTAGCCCTACGGGGGAGCAGTACTTC; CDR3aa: CSASPTGEQYF
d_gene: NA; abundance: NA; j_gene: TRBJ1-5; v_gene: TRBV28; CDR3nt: TGTGCCAGCAGTTGGGGGGGAAGAAATCAGCCCCAGCATTTT; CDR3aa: CASSWGGRNQPQHF
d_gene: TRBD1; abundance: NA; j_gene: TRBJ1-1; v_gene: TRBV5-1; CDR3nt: TGCGCCAGCAGCTATCTCGGGGCAGGGGGGACTGAAGCTTTCTTT; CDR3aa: CASSYLGAGGTEAFF
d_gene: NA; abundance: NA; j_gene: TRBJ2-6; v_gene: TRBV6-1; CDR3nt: TGTGCCAGCAGTGAAATGGTAGCGGGGGCCAACGTCCTGACTTTC; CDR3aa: CASSEMVAGANVLTF
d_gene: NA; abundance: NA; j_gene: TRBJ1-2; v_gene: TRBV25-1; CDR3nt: TGTGCCAGCAGTGATAGGACTTTGGGTGGCTACACCTTC; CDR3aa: CASSDRTLGGYTF
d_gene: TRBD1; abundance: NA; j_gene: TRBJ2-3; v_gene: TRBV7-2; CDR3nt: TGTGCCAGCAGCTGGGGACAGAGCACAGATACGCAGTATTTT; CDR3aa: CASSWGQSTDTQYF
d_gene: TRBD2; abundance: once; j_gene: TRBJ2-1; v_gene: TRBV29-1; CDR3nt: TGCAGCGTTGGGAGTAGCGGGGGGGCCAGTGTGCAGTTCTTC; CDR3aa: CSVGSSGGASVQFF
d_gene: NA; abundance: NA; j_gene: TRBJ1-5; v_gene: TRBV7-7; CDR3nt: TGTGCTACAAATAACAATCAGCCCCAGCATTTT; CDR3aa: CATNNNQPQHF
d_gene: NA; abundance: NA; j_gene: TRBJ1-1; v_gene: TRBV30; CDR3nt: TGTGCCTGGAGCGACCTCGGAGTCACTGAAGCTTTCTTT; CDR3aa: CAWSDLGVTEAFF
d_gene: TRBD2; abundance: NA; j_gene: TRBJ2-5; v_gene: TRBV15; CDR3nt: TGTGCCACCAGCAGAACCCTAAGCGGGGGGGACGGGGAGACCCAGTACTTC; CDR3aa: CATSRTLSGGDGETQYF
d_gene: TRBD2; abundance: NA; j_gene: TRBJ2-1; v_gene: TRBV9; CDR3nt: TGTGCCAGCAGCGTAGGGCTAGAGCGGGGCAATGAGCAGTTCTTC; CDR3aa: CASSVGLERGNEQFF
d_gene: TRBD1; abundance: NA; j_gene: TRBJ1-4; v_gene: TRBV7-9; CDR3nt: TGTGCCAGCAGCCAACAGGGGGCGGGAGAAAAACTGTTTTTT; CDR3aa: CASSQQGAGEKLFF